The clone carrying this T cell receptor (beta chain) was seen many times. The target antigen is unknown. The sample originates from a study of molecular identifiers for immune sequencing clone quantification. Study results and caveats: Clones that exceeded 20 RNA copies held over 98% of effector molecules, yet under 1% in naive cells.

As CD8+CD4-CCR7+CD45RA+ cells, naive CD8 T cells were sorted. V was shortened by 0 bases and J by 4 bases, with 13 bases between the two germline ends. Germline-derived CDR1 and CDR2 are LNHDA and SQIVND (reference sequence). The CDR3 length is 15 residues. TCRdb re-analysed the PCR reads in MiXCR, keeping a single row per CDR3 protein. In the table there are about 300,000 distinct CDR3 sequences, roughly a fifth of which are singletons. The sequence was obtained from a human donor in good health. Some libraries in this study had Jurkat cell RNA spiked in. Input material: naive CD8+ T cells from blood, with Jurkat cell RNA spiked in. Noted subset: FACS-sorted CD8+CD4-CCR7+CD45RA+ naive T cells. The chain employs TRBV19 and TRBJ2-7; no clear D gene. The CDR3 loop is CASSIDPGRSYEQYF. The CDR3 DNA reads TGTGCCAGTAGTATAGATCCAGGCCGCAGTTACGAGCAGTACTTC.